A selection of T cell receptor beta chains follows, all from one sample in a study of T-cell reconstitution after alpha-beta-depleted transplantation in children. MiXCR, run by TCRdb on the PCR reads, gives a single entry per CDR3 protein. Among approximately 490,000 distinct CDR3 sequences, approximately 10% were seen once, and the ten largest hold about 2%. The sample here was PBMCs, taken before TCRalphabeta/CD19-depleted stem cell transplant. The receptor set was obtained from a child under 10 years old with inherited bone marrow failure, due to receive a stem cell transplant. Both conserved end residues are part of each CDR3. D genes are given only for firm matches. A clone size is listed for some rows: how often the clone was seen (once, few, many), or a class if it is expanded.

V: TRBV28
size: many
J: TRBJ1-2
D: -
CDR3: CASFLSARLPSFYYGYTF
DNA: TGTGCCAGCTTTCTCTCGGCCAGGCTCCCATCTTTTTACTATGGCTACACCTTC

V: TRBV6-5
size: few
J: TRBJ2-7
D: TRBD2
CDR3: CASRPGTSGFSAYEQYF
DNA: TGTGCCAGCAGGCCCGGGACTAGCGGTTTCAGTGCCTACGAGCAGTACTTC

V: TRBV12-3/TRBV12-4
size: many
J: TRBJ2-3
D: -
CDR3: CASSLGEASTDTQYF
DNA: TGTGCCAGCAGTTTAGGGGAGGCTAGCACAGATACGCAGTATTTT

V: TRBV6-2/TRBV6-3
size: -
J: TRBJ2-7
D: -
CDR3: CASWTEIYEQYF
DNA: TGTGCCAGCTGGACAGAGATATACGAGCAGTACTTC

V: TRBV30
size: many
J: TRBJ2-3
D: TRBD2
CDR3: CAWSSGGTTVTQYF
DNA: TGTGCCTGGAGTAGCGGGGGGACGACGGTTACGCAGTATTTT

V: TRBV27
size: many
J: TRBJ2-1
D: -
CDR3: CASSPGTVYNEQFF
DNA: TGTGCCAGCAGCCCTGGGACTGTTTACAATGAGCAGTTCTTC

V: TRBV27
size: many
J: TRBJ1-2
D: TRBD1
CDR3: CASTRTGSDYGYTF
DNA: TGTGCCAGCACCCGGACAGGGTCGGACTATGGCTACACCTTC

V: TRBV12-3/TRBV12-4
size: many
J: TRBJ2-2
D: -
CDR3: CASSPVTGELFF
DNA: TGTGCCAGCAGTCCAGTCACCGGGGAGCTGTTTTTT

V: TRBV12-3/TRBV12-4
size: many
J: TRBJ2-1
D: TRBD2
CDR3: CASSPGTTPYNEQFF
DNA: TGTGCCAGCAGTCCCGGGACTACCCCTTACAATGAGCAGTTCTTC

V: TRBV12-3/TRBV12-4
size: many
J: TRBJ2-5
D: TRBD1
CDR3: CASSSRGRVQETQYF
DNA: TGTGCCAGCAGTTCCAGGGGGCGCGTCCAAGAGACCCAGTACTTC

V: TRBV10-3
size: many
J: TRBJ1-2
D: TRBD1
CDR3: CAISDDRGSRANYGYTF
DNA: TGTGCCATCAGTGACGACAGGGGTTCGAGGGCTAACTATGGCTACACCTTC

V: TRBV14
size: few
J: TRBJ2-1
D: -
CDR3: CASSPVTSYNEQFF
DNA: TGTGCCAGCAGCCCGGTGACTAGCTACAATGAGCAGTTCTTC

V: TRBV6-5
size: many
J: TRBJ2-1
D: TRBD2
CDR3: CASSYAGGPYNEQFF
DNA: TGTGCCAGCAGTTACGCGGGAGGGCCCTACAATGAGCAGTTCTTC

V: TRBV5-5
size: many
J: TRBJ2-1
D: -
CDR3: CASSLSGASYNEQFF
DNA: TGTGCCAGCAGCTTGTCCGGGGCCTCCTACAATGAGCAGTTCTTC

V: TRBV11-3
size: many
J: TRBJ2-1
D: -
CDR3: CASSLDREGGEQFF
DNA: TGTGCCAGCAGCTTAGACCGGGAAGGGGGTGAGCAGTTCTTC

V: TRBV29-1
size: -
J: TRBJ2-7
D: TRBD2
CDR3: CSVEDWAGGYEQYF
DNA: TGCAGCGTTGAAGATTGGGCGGGGGGCTACGAGCAGTACTTC

V: TRBV27
size: many
J: TRBJ2-5
D: TRBD1
CDR3: CASSFLDRGHETQYF
DNA: TGTGCCAGCAGTTTCCTAGACAGGGGGCACGAGACCCAGTACTTC

V: TRBV7-2
size: -
J: TRBJ2-4
D: -
CDR3: CASSLYLGGSLNIQYF
DNA: TGTGCCAGCAGCTTATACCTTGGGGGGTCCCTAAACATTCAGTACTTC

V: TRBV14
size: many
J: TRBJ2-1
D: -
CDR3: CASSQDRGTVYNEQFF
DNA: TGTGCCAGCAGCCAAGACCGAGGGACTGTCTACAATGAGCAGTTCTTC

V: TRBV7-9
size: many
J: TRBJ1-3
D: -
CDR3: CASSLVASSGNTIYF
DNA: TGTGCCAGCAGCTTAGTCGCCAGCTCTGGAAACACCATATATTTT

V: TRBV20-1
size: many
J: TRBJ2-7
D: -
CDR3: CSARGGQDYEQYF
DNA: TGCAGTGCTAGAGGCGGACAAGACTACGAGCAGTACTTC

V: TRBV12-3/TRBV12-4
size: many
J: TRBJ2-2
D: TRBD2
CDR3: CASHLAGGENTGELFF
DNA: TGTGCCAGCCATCTAGCGGGAGGGGAGAACACCGGGGAGCTGTTTTTT

V: TRBV11-1
size: -
J: TRBJ1-2
D: TRBD1
CDR3: CASSRTGTGYGYTF
DNA: TGTGCCAGCAGCCGGACCGGGACAGGCTATGGCTACACCTTC

V: TRBV15
size: many
J: TRBJ2-1
D: TRBD2
CDR3: CATSRDRETSSYNEQFF
DNA: TGTGCCACCAGCAGAGATCGGGAGACTAGCAGTTACAATGAGCAGTTCTTC

V: TRBV6-2/TRBV6-3
size: many
J: TRBJ2-6
D: TRBD1
CDR3: CASSYSMPGGLFSGANVLTF
DNA: TGTGCCAGCAGTTACTCGATGCCAGGGGGTCTTTTCTCTGGGGCCAACGTCCTGACTTTC

V: TRBV12-3/TRBV12-4
size: many
J: TRBJ2-3
D: -
CDR3: CASSPRVGLTDTQYF
DNA: TGTGCCAGCAGCCCCCGGGTCGGTTTAACAGATACGCAGTATTTT

V: TRBV18
size: few
J: TRBJ2-1
D: TRBD2
CDR3: CASSPSAALAGTESYNEQFF
DNA: TGTGCCAGCTCACCAAGCGCGGCGCTAGCGGGAACCGAGTCCTACAATGAGCAGTTCTTC

V: TRBV30
size: many
J: TRBJ2-2
D: -
CDR3: CAWSKSGQNTGELFF
DNA: TGTGCCTGGAGTAAGAGTGGGCAGAACACCGGGGAGCTGTTTTTT

V: TRBV28
size: few
J: TRBJ2-1
D: -
CDR3: CASSLASGQQFF
DNA: TGTGCCAGCAGTTTAGCGAGCGGGCAGCAGTTCTTC

V: TRBV27
size: many
J: TRBJ2-3
D: -
CDR3: CASSTLQPQGTDTQYF
DNA: TGTGCCAGCAGTACCCTTCAACCGCAGGGTACAGATACGCAGTATTTT

V: TRBV20-1
size: many
J: TRBJ2-3
D: TRBD2
CDR3: CSAREGGSTGTQYF
DNA: TGCAGTGCTAGAGAAGGCGGGAGCACGGGTACGCAGTATTTT

V: TRBV20-1
size: many
J: TRBJ2-1
D: -
CDR3: CSARDQSAGLEQFF
DNA: TGCAGTGCTAGAGATCAATCGGCGGGGCTCGAGCAGTTCTTC

V: TRBV10-3
size: many
J: TRBJ2-1
D: TRBD1
CDR3: CAISESMDRERGNEQFF
DNA: TGTGCCATCAGTGAGTCGATGGACAGGGAAAGAGGCAATGAGCAGTTCTTC

V: TRBV27
size: many
J: TRBJ2-1
D: -
CDR3: CASSGIQGLSYNEQFF
DNA: TGTGCCAGCAGTGGTATACAGGGTCTCTCCTACAATGAGCAGTTCTTC

V: TRBV9
size: many
J: TRBJ2-3
D: TRBD2
CDR3: CASSVGSLLAGDSDTQYF
DNA: TGTGCCAGCAGCGTAGGATCCTTACTAGCGGGAGACTCAGATACGCAGTATTTT

V: TRBV3-1
size: many
J: TRBJ2-7
D: TRBD2
CDR3: CASSPWLAGSYEQYF
DNA: TGTGCCAGCAGCCCTTGGCTAGCGGGATCCTACGAGCAGTACTTC

V: TRBV29-1
size: many
J: TRBJ1-1
D: -
CDR3: CSVERGVAFF
DNA: TGCAGCGTTGAGAGGGGGGTAGCTTTCTTT

V: TRBV20-1
size: few
J: TRBJ1-3
D: -
CDR3: CSATGGAGNTIYF
DNA: TGCAGTGCTACCGGGGGGGCAGGAAACACCATATATTTT

V: TRBV12-3/TRBV12-4
size: many
J: TRBJ2-2
D: -
CDR3: CASSPGQVDTGELFF
DNA: TGTGCCAGCAGTCCGGGCCAAGTAGACACCGGGGAGCTGTTTTTT

V: TRBV7-9
size: many
J: TRBJ2-2
D: -
CDR3: CAGNTQINTGELFF
DNA: TGTGCAGGGAACACCCAAATTAACACCGGGGAGCTGTTTTTT

V: TRBV7-8
size: few
J: TRBJ2-5
D: TRBD2
CDR3: CASSLIGQTSGRAEETQYF
DNA: TGTGCCAGCAGCTTAATCGGCCAGACTAGCGGGAGGGCCGAGGAGACCCAGTACTTC

V: TRBV4-3
size: many
J: TRBJ1-2
D: -
CDR3: CASSPKQATYGYTF
DNA: TGCGCCAGCAGCCCCAAACAGGCAACCTATGGCTACACCTTC